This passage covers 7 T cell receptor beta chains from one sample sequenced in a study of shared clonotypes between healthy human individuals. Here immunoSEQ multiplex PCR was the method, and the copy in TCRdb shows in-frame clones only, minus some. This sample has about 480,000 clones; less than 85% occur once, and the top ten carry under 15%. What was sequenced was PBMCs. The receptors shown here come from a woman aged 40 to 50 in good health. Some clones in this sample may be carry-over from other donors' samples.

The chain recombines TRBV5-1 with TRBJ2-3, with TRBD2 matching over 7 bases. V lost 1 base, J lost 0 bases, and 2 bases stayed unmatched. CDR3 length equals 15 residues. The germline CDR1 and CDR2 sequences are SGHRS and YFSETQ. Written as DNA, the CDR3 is TGCGCCAGCAGCTTGTTGCGGGAGAGCACAGATACGCAGTATTTT. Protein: CASSLLRESTDTQYF.

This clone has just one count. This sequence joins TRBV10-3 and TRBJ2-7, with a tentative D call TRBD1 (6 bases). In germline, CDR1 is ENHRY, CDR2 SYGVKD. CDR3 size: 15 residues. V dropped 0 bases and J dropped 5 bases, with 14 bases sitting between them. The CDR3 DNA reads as TGTGCCATCAGTGAGTCACGGGGACATGGGGACGAGCAGTACTTC. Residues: CAISESRGHGDEQYF.

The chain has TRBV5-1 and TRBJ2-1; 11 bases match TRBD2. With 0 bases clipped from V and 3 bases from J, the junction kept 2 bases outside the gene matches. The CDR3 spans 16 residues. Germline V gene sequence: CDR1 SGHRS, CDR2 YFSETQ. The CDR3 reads CASSLDGTSGYNEQFF. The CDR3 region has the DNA TGCGCCAGCAGCTTGGACGGGACTAGCGGCTACAATGAGCAGTTCTTC.

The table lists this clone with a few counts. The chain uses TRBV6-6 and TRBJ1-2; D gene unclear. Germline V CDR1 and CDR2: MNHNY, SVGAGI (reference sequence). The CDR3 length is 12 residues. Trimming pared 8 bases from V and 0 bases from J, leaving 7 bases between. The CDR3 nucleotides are TGTGCCAGCCTACGTCCTAACTATGGCTACACCTTC. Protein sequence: CASLRPNYGYTF.

The CDR3 nucleotides read TGTGCCAGCCAGCGCCTACTACTATCCTCGAACACTGAAGCTTTCTTT. Its translation is CASQRLLLSSNTEAFF. The J gene is TRBJ1-1, the V gene TRBV28, with D uncertain. Trimming took off 8 bases at V and 1 base at J, with 20 bases between the two ends. The CDR3 totals 16 residues. Looked up from germline, CDR1 is MDHEN and CDR2 is SYDVKM.

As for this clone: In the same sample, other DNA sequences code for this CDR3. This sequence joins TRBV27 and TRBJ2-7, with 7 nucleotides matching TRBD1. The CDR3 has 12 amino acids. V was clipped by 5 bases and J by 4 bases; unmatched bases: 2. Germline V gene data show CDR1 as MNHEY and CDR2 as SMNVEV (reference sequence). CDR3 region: CASSPQGYEQYF. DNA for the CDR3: TGTGCCAGCAGTCCACAGGGGTACGAGCAGTACTTC.

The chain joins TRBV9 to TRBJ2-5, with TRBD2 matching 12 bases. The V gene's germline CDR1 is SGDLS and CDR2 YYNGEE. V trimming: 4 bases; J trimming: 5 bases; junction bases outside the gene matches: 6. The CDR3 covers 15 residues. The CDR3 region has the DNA TGTGCCAGCAGCAACCTAGCGGGAGGGGCCGAGACCCAGTACTTC. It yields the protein CASSNLAGGAETQYF.